This is a list of T cell receptor beta chains from one sample in a study of blood T cell repertoires in COVID-19. The repertoire was sequenced with immunoSEQ multiplex PCR; TCRdb's copy has only in-frame clones and lacks some. The top ten clones hold about 5% of a sample with 320,000 or so clones, roughly 88% of them seen once. Sample: PBMCs or T cells enriched from blood (not recorded which). The receptors shown here come from a man aged 25-40 years who had recovered from COVID-19. CDR3s include the opening cysteine and the closing phenylalanine or tryptophan. The D gene is left open where the match is weak. Rows may omit the clone size; those that give it use once, few, many or a size class.

j_call d_call clone_size v_call cdr3_aa cdr3_nt
TRBJ1-1 NA NA TRBV24-1 CATSGGPPGEAFF TGTGCCACCAGTGGGGGCCCGCCAGGGGAAGCTTTCTTT
TRBJ1-3 NA NA TRBV7-9 CASSLRLLNSGNTIYF TGTGCCAGCAGCTTAAGACTGCTGAACTCTGGAAACACCATATATTTT
TRBJ2-1 NA NA TRBV6-6 CAAGLQRGNEQFF TGTGCCGCGGGACTACAAAGGGGGAATGAGCAGTTCTTC
TRBJ2-3 NA NA TRBV19 CASSISGPQLSTDTQYF TGTGCCAGTAGTATCAGCGGACCCCAACTTTCCACAGATACGCAGTATTTT
TRBJ2-5 TRBD2 NA TRBV5-1 CASSLASGGSETQYF TGCGCCAGCAGCTTGGCTAGCGGGGGATCAGAGACCCAGTACTTC
TRBJ1-5 NA NA TRBV18 CASSPNEASHNQPQHF TGTGCCAGCTCACCAAACGAGGCCAGTCACAATCAGCCCCAGCATTTT
TRBJ1-1 TRBD1 NA TRBV19 CASSLQGETEAFF TGTGCCAGTAGTCTACAGGGGGAGACTGAAGCTTTCTTT
TRBJ2-3 NA NA TRBV6-1 CASSALRSGMADTQYF TGTGCCAGCAGTGCCTTAAGGTCAGGTATGGCAGATACGCAGTATTTT
TRBJ2-3 NA NA TRBV29-1 CSVDSGYGTDTQYF TGCAGCGTTGACTCGGGTTATGGCACAGATACGCAGTATTTT
TRBJ1-6 NA NA TRBV6-1 CASSEVGGSSYNSPLHF TGTGCCAGCAGTGAAGTAGGAGGGAGCTCCTATAATTCACCCCTCCACTTT
TRBJ1-4 TRBD1 NA TRBV9 CASSLDRDNEKLFF TGTGCCAGCAGCTTGGACAGGGACAATGAAAAACTGTTTTTT
TRBJ1-3 TRBD1 NA TRBV9 CASSTSNRGGGNTIYF TGTGCCAGCAGCACCTCGAACAGGGGTGGTGGAAACACCATATATTTT
TRBJ2-7 NA NA TRBV10-3 CAISEQTLKESYEQYF TGTGCCATCAGTGAGCAGACCTTGAAGGAGTCCTACGAGCAGTACTTC
TRBJ1-3 NA NA TRBV4-1 CASSPPGDTIYF TGCGCCAGCAGCCCACCGGGAGACACCATATATTTT
TRBJ2-1 TRBD1 NA TRBV6-2/TRBV6-3 CASSLQGSSYNEQFF TGTGCCAGCAGCTTACAGGGGTCCTCCTACAATGAGCAGTTCTTC
TRBJ2-1 TRBD2 once TRBV7-6 CASGLAGSSYNEQFF TGTGCCAGCGGCCTAGCGGGGAGCTCCTACAATGAGCAGTTCTTC
TRBJ1-2 NA NA TRBV21-1 CASSKRTGSNYGYTF TGTGCCAGCAGCAAACGGACAGGGAGCAACTATGGCTACACCTTC
TRBJ1-2 NA NA TRBV5-5 CASSLVPTGIRGYTF TGTGCCAGCAGCTTGGTACCCACAGGTATCCGAGGCTACACCTTC
TRBJ1-2 NA NA TRBV4-1 CASSQGGPLRGYTF TGCGCCAGCAGCCAAGGTGGGCCCCTAAGAGGCTACACCTTC
TRBJ2-7 NA NA TRBV29-1 CSALRGRGYEQYF TGCAGCGCCCTTAGGGGCAGGGGTTACGAGCAGTACTTC
TRBJ2-4 TRBD1 NA TRBV5-1 CASRQTGGENIQYF TGCGCCAGCAGGCAGACAGGGGGCGAAAACATTCAGTACTTC
TRBJ2-1 TRBD1 NA TRBV3-1/TRBV3-2 CASSQDFKDRDNEQFF TGTGCCAGCAGCCAAGACTTTAAGGACAGGGACAATGAGCAGTTCTTC
TRBJ1-6 TRBD1 NA TRBV15 CATSRGQGGNSPLHF TGTGCCACCAGCAGAGGACAGGGAGGTAATTCACCCCTCCACTTT
TRBJ2-2 NA NA TRBV5-4 CASSFLAGVAGELFF TGTGCCAGCAGCTTCTTGGCAGGGGTAGCCGGGGAGCTGTTTTTT
TRBJ2-7 NA NA TRBV19 CASKDNRAYEQYF TGTGCCAGTAAGGACAACCGGGCCTACGAGCAGTACTTC
TRBJ1-2 NA NA TRBV12-3/TRBV12-4 CASSLSRGYTF TGTGCCAGCAGTTTATCCCGTGGCTACACCTTC
TRBJ2-2 TRBD1 NA TRBV19 CASRDRGLMWAGELFF TGTGCCAGCCGGGACAGGGGGCTAATGTGGGCCGGGGAGCTGTTTTTT
TRBJ2-4 NA NA TRBV5-1 CASSPGLAKNIQYF TGCGCCAGCTCCCCAGGGTTAGCCAAAAACATTCAGTACTTC
TRBJ1-4 TRBD1 NA TRBV5-1 CASSHDRTGTGGLFGNEKLFF TGCGCCAGCAGCCATGATAGAACCGGGACAGGGGGCTTGTTTGGGAATGAAAAACTGTTTTTT
TRBJ1-2 TRBD1 NA TRBV16 CASSLTGQGRGYTF TGTGCCAGCAGCCTCACCGGACAGGGTCGTGGCTACACCTTC
TRBJ1-2 NA NA TRBV27 CASSPRAGPYGYTF TGTGCCAGCAGTCCACGGGCAGGGCCTTATGGCTACACCTTC
TRBJ1-1 NA NA TRBV15 CATSRSRAGQGGAFF TGTGCCACCAGCAGGTCCCGGGCGGGGCAGGGAGGAGCTTTCTTT
TRBJ2-7 TRBD1 NA TRBV7-2 CASSLGLGQGTYEQYF TGTGCCAGCAGCTTAGGGTTGGGACAGGGAACCTACGAGCAGTACTTC
TRBJ1-2 TRBD1 NA TRBV5-1 CASSIGQGYYGYTF TGCGCCAGCAGCATAGGACAGGGATACTATGGCTACACCTTC
TRBJ1-1 NA NA TRBV30 CAHRNYQTGGNTEAFF TGTGCCCACCGTAATTACCAGACAGGAGGGAACACTGAAGCTTTCTTT
TRBJ2-3 TRBD2 NA TRBV24-1 CATSGLAGGAGTQYF TGTGCCACCAGTGGTCTAGCGGGGGGGGCCGGTACGCAGTATTTT
TRBJ1-1 NA NA TRBV28 CASSTRGEARGAFF TGTGCCAGCAGTACCCGGGGGGAAGCAAGAGGGGCTTTCTTT
TRBJ1-2 NA NA TRBV3-1/TRBV3-2 CASSQTGLEPYGYTF TGTGCCAGCAGCCAAACAGGCCTCGAGCCCTATGGCTACACCTTC
TRBJ2-2 NA NA TRBV24-1 CATSRFGVGLGELFF TGTGCCACCAGTCGTTTCGGGGTCGGCCTCGGGGAGCTGTTTTTT
TRBJ2-5 TRBD2 NA TRBV7-9 CASTRGGGSGETQYF TGTGCCAGCACCCGGGGGGGCGGGAGTGGAGAGACCCAGTACTTC
TRBJ1-3 TRBD1 NA TRBV6-6 CASSFDRASGNTIYF TGTGCCAGCAGTTTCGACAGGGCCTCTGGAAACACCATATATTTT
TRBJ1-4 NA NA TRBV15 CATSRDAAATNEKLFF TGTGCCACCAGCAGAGATGCCGCAGCAACTAATGAAAAACTGTTTTTT
TRBJ2-5 NA NA TRBV4-1 CASSQDQGSGQETQYF TGCGCCAGCAGCCAAGATCAGGGTAGCGGACAAGAGACCCAGTACTTC
TRBJ2-3 NA NA TRBV13 CASSPNPWSQNKGADTQYF TGTGCCAGCAGCCCCAACCCTTGGTCACAAAATAAGGGGGCAGATACGCAGTATTTT
TRBJ1-6 TRBD1 once TRBV2 CASSLRGPGYNSPLHF TGTGCCAGCAGTTTAAGGGGGCCGGGGTATAATTCACCCCTCCACTTT
TRBJ1-2 NA NA TRBV27 CASSLRGEGYYGYTF TGTGCCAGCAGTTTACGCGGGGAGGGGTACTATGGCTACACCTTC
TRBJ2-7 TRBD2 NA TRBV7-9 CASSLGDYYEQYF TGTGCCAGCAGCTTAGGGGACTACTACGAGCAGTACTTC
TRBJ1-5 NA NA TRBV28 CASSTGYIQPQHF TGTGCCAGCAGTACAGGGTATATTCAGCCCCAGCATTTT
TRBJ1-3 NA NA TRBV29-1 CSAEFSGSGNTIYF TGCAGCGCTGAGTTCTCGGGGAGTGGAAACACCATATATTTT
TRBJ2-6 NA NA TRBV9 CASSPGANVLTF TGTGCCAGCAGTCCGGGGGCCAACGTCCTGACTTTC
TRBJ2-7 TRBD1 few TRBV27 CASSLSPGQGDHEQYF TGTGCCAGCAGTTTATCGCCGGGGCAGGGGGACCACGAGCAGTACTTC
TRBJ2-2 TRBD1 NA TRBV9 CASREGQATGELFF TGTGCCAGCAGGGAGGGACAGGCCACCGGGGAGCTGTTTTTT